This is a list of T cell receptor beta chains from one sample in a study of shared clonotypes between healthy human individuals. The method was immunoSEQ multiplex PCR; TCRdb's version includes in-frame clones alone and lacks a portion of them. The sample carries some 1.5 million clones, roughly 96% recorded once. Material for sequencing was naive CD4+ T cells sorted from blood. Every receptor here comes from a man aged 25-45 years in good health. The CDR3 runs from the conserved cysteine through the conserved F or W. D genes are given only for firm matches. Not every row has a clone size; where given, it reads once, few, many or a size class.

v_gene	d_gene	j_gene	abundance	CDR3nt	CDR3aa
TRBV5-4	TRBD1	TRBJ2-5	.	TGTGCCAGCAGCTTGAGCCGTCGGGGACAGGGGCGGAGGCAAGAGACCCAGTACTTC	CASSLSRRGQGRRQETQYF
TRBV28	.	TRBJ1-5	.	TGTGCCAGCACTTCTTACCACGAGGGCAATCAGCCCCAGCATTTT	CASTSYHEGNQPQHF
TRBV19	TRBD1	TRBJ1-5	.	TGTGCCAGCCTGGACAGGGAAAATCAGCCCCAGCATTTT	CASLDRENQPQHF
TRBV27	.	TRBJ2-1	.	TGTGCCAGCCGCCCCACGGCTAGGGCAACGAACAATGAGCAGTTCTTC	CASRPTARATNNEQFF
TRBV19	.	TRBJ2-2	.	TGTGCCAGTAGTACCTACCGGGCCACCGGGGAGCTGTTTTTT	CASSTYRATGELFF
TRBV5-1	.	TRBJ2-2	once	TGCGCCAGCAGCTTGGGGGCGGCCCTTAGAGCCGGGGAGCTGTTTTTT	CASSLGAALRAGELFF
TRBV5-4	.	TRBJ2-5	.	TGTGCCAGCAGCTTAACGTCATCACAACAAGAGACCCAGTACTTC	CASSLTSSQQETQYF
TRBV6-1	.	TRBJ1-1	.	TGTGCCAGCAGTGAAATCCAGAACACTGAAGCTTTCTTT	CASSEIQNTEAFF
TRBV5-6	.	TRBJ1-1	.	TGTGCCAGCAGCTTTGGCTGGTCCGGACCTGGGGGGCCCACTGAAGCTTTCTTT	CASSFGWSGPGGPTEAFF
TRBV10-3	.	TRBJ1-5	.	TGTGCCATCGGGGCAGGGAATCAGCCCCAGCATTTT	CAIGAGNQPQHF
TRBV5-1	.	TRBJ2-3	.	TGCGCCAGCAGCTTGGGACGTTACACAGATACGCAGTATTTT	CASSLGRYTDTQYF
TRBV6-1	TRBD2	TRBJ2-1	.	TGTGCCAGCACGGGGCTAGCGGGAATGGATGAGCAGTTCTTC	CASTGLAGMDEQFF
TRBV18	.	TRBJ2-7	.	TGTGCCAGCTCACCACTGGCCAGCTACGAGCAGTACTTC	CASSPLASYEQYF
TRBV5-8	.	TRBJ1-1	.	TGTGCCAGCAGTCGGCAGAGGACTGAAGCTTTCTTT	CASSRQRTEAFF
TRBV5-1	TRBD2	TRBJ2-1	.	TGCGCCAGCAGCTTCCTAGCGGGAGGTCTGAATGAGCAGTTCTTC	CASSFLAGGLNEQFF